The clone carrying this T cell receptor beta chain was detected ten times or more. Its target is unknown. Via MiXCR, TCRdb re-called the reads, giving one row per CDR3 protein. The sample has around 630,000 distinct CDR3 sequences; roughly a quarter are singletons. This sample is drawn from a study of T cell repertoires in cytomegalovirus infection. Overall study context: Based on public TCR beta signatures, there were indications of CMV infection and of a matching HLA type.

Study-wide findings and caveats: CMV-specific TCR beta clonotypes restricted by HLA-C dominated the ex vivo response.

Sequences were obtained from CD8+ T cells from PBMCs. This TCR was sampled from a human donor in good health (CMV status not recorded). Some clones in this sample may be carry-over from other donors' samples.

In nucleotides, the CDR3 is TGTGCCAGCAGTTTGGTAGGGGCGGTTGGGGCCAACGTCCTGACTTTC. The encoded protein is CASSLVGAVGANVLTF. The rearrangement joins TRBV28 to TRBJ2-6, with TRBD1 as a possible D gene (5 bases). This CDR3 contains 16 residues. Trimming cost V 3 bases and J 3 bases, with 12 bases left between them. Germline V gene data show CDR1 as MDHEN and CDR2 as SYDVKM.